This T cell receptor (beta chain) was sequenced in a study of control samples from healthy donors and cancer patients. Germline loops: CDR1 PRHDT, CDR2 FYEKMQ (reference sequence). CDR3 length: 16 residues. Trimming removed 5 bases from V and 7 bases from J; junction bases left unmatched: 13. Profiling relied on immunoSEQ multiplex PCR, and the TCRdb table lists in-frame clones only, not all of them. The sample includes around 200,000 clones, over 85% of them seen just once. The clonotype was recovered from a man in his late teens or twenties in good health. The sequenced material came from blood. This rearrangement joins TRBV13 to TRBJ2-1; 8 bases line up with TRBD2. The CDR3 DNA sequence: TGTGCCAGCAGCGGGGGGGCGTCCGGGGGGGCGAATGAGCAGTTCTTC. Translated: CASSGGASGGANEQFF.